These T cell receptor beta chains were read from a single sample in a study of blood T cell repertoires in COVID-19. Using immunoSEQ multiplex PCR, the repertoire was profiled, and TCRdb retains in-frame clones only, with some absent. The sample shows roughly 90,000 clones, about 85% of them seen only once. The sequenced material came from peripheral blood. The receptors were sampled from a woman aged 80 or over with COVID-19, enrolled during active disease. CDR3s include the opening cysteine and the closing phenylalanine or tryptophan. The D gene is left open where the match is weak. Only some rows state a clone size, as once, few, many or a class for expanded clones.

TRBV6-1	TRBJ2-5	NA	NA	TGTGCCAGCAGTGAAGCAATCGCAAGAGGGGGTGAGACCCAGTACTTC	CASSEAIARGGETQYF
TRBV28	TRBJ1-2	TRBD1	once	TGTGCCAGCAGTTCGGGGACAGCTGCCGACTATGGCTACACCTTC	CASSSGTAADYGYTF
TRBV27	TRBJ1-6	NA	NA	TGTGCCAGCAGTCGCCTATCCTCGGTGAGACTAAATTCACCCCTCCACTTT	CASSRLSSVRLNSPLHF
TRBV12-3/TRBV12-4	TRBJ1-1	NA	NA	TGTGCCAGCAGCTCGACTGCGAACACTGAAGCTTTCTTT	CASSSTANTEAFF
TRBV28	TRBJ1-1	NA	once	TGTGCCAGCAGACCTCCCCGGGGGAGGGGCGGTTTTAACACTGAAGCTTTCTTT	CASRPPRGRGGFNTEAFF
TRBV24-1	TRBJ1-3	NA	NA	TGTGCCACCAGGACAGTCAAGATCCCGAACTCTGGAAACACCATATATTTT	CATRTVKIPNSGNTIYF
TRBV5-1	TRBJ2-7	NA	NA	TGCGCCAGCAGCTTGGAGGGGGGGCTTACCTACGAGCAGTACTTC	CASSLEGGLTYEQYF
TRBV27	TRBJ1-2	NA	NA	TGTGCCAGCGGGTCGGGGGGCTCCAGGGGCTACACCTTC	CASGSGGSRGYTF
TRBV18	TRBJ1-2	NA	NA	TGTGCCAGCTCACCAATTACAGACCGGGAGGGCGGCTACACCTTC	CASSPITDREGGYTF
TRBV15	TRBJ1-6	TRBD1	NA	TGTGCCACCAGTTTCGGGACAGACAATTCACCCCTCCACTTT	CATSFGTDNSPLHF
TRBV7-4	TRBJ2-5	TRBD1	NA	TGTGCCAGCAGGGGGACAGGGCCCTCGGGAGAGACCCAGTACTTC	CASRGTGPSGETQYF
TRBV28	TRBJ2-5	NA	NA	TGTGCCAGCAGCCCCCAGTTTGGCAGGGGTGGCCAAGAGACCCAGTACTTC	CASSPQFGRGGQETQYF
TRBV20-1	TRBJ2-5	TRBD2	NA	TGCAGTGCTAGTCGGACTAGCGGGAGAAGAGGGGGAGAGACCCAGTACTTC	CSASRTSGRRGGETQYF
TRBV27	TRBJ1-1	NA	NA	TGTGCCATCCCGCCCAGAGGGGGAGCTTTCTTT	CAIPPRGGAFF
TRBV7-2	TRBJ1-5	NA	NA	TGTGCCAGCAGCTTGGGCCACAATCAGCCCCAGCATTTT	CASSLGHNQPQHF
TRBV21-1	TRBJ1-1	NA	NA	TGTGCCAGCAGCAAAGCGCGAGGGACAGAAAGAGGGCCGGCTGAAGCTTTCTTT	CASSKARGTERGPAEAFF
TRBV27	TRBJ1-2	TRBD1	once	TGTGCCAGCAGTTTAGGACAGGGTGGCCTCGGTGGCTACACCTTC	CASSLGQGGLGGYTF
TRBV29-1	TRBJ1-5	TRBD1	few	TGCAGCGTTGGAACAGGGGCCGGCATCAATCAGCCCCAGCATTTT	CSVGTGAGINQPQHF
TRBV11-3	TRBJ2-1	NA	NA	TGTGCCAGCAGCTTTAGCGGTGGCCGGGATGAGCAGTTCTTC	CASSFSGGRDEQFF
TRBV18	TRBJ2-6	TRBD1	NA	TGTGCCAGCTCCCCGGACAGGGGTCTCTCTGGGGCCAACGTCCTGACTTTC	CASSPDRGLSGANVLTF
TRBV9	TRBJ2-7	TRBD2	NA	TGTGCCAGCAGCGTAGGGGGGGGAGGCCACCACGAGCAGTACTTC	CASSVGGGGHHEQYF
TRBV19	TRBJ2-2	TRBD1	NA	TGTGCCAGTAGTTTCCCCGGGACAGTCACCGGGGAGCTGTTTTTT	CASSFPGTVTGELFF
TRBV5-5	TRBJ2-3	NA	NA	TGTGCCAGCAGCTTGGAGCAAGGAACTAGCCTGTCCACAGATACGCAGTATTTT	CASSLEQGTSLSTDTQYF
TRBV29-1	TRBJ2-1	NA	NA	TGCAGCGTTGAAGATCAGGGGGGAACCTACAATGAGCAGTTCTTC	CSVEDQGGTYNEQFF
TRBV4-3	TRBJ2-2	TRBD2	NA	TGCGCCAGCAGCCGAGGACTAGCGGGGGGGCCAAGGACCGGGGAGCTGTTTTTT	CASSRGLAGGPRTGELFF
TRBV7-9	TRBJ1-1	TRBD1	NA	TGTGCCAGCAGCCCCCAAACAGGGGGGAGGGGTTCCACTGAAGCTTTCTTT	CASSPQTGGRGSTEAFF
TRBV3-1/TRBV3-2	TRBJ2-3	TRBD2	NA	TGTGCCAGCAGATCGACTAGCGGGGCTGATACGCAGTATTTT	CASRSTSGADTQYF
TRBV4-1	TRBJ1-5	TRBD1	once	TGCGCCAGCAGCCAAAGGGACAGGGACAATCAGCCCCAGCATTTT	CASSQRDRDNQPQHF
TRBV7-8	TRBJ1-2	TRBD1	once	TGTGCCAGCAGCTTAGGTCTCTGGCTCAGGGGGCATGGCTACACCTTC	CASSLGLWLRGHGYTF
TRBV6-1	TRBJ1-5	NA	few	TGTGCCAGCAGTGAATCTAACAATCAGCCCCAGCATTTT	CASSESNNQPQHF
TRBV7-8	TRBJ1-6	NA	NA	TGTGCCAGCACCCCCACGTATCGACAATCGTCGCGGGCTAGCTCCTATAATTCACCCCTCCACTTT	CASTPTYRQSSRASSYNSPLHF
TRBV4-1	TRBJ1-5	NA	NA	TGCGCCAGCAGCCGAGACAGCGGCAATCAGCCCCAGCATTTT	CASSRDSGNQPQHF
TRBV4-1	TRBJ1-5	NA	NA	TGCGCCAGCAGCCAAGAAAACTATCAGCCCCAGCATTTT	CASSQENYQPQHF
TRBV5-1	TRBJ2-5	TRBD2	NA	TGCGCCAGCAGCTCGCTAGCGGCCGCCATGGAGACCCAGTACTTC	CASSSLAAAMETQYF
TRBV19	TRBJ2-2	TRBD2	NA	TGTGCCAGTAAAGGGGGCCCCGGGACTAGCGGGACCAGGGAGCTGTTTTTT	CASKGGPGTSGTRELFF
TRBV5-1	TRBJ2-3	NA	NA	TGCGCCAGCAGCCTGGGGGGAACGGGGACAGATACGCAGTATTTT	CASSLGGTGTDTQYF
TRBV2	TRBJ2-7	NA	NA	TGTGCCAGCAGGACCGACACTTACGAGCAGTACTTC	CASRTDTYEQYF
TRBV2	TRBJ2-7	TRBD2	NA	TGTGCCAGCAGCGTCGGACTAGCGGGGAACTACGAGCAGTACTTC	CASSVGLAGNYEQYF
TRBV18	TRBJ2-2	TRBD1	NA	TGTGCCAGCTCACCAGGCCAGGGGGCATCCGGGGAGCTGTTTTTT	CASSPGQGASGELFF
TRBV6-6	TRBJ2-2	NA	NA	TGTGCCAGCAGTTACTCGCGAGACACCGGGGAGCTGTTTTTT	CASSYSRDTGELFF
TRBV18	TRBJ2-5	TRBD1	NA	TGTGCCAGCTCACCAGGACAGGGAGAGTTTGAGACCCAGTACTTC	CASSPGQGEFETQYF
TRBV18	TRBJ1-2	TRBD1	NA	TGTGCCAGCTCACCTCCAATTGTAGGGGGCGGCGGCTATGGCTACACCTTC	CASSPPIVGGGGYGYTF
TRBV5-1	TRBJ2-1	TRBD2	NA	TGCGCCAGCAGCTTGAGCGGGAATTACAATGAGCAGTTCTTC	CASSLSGNYNEQFF
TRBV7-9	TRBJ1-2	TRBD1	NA	TGTGCCAGCAGCACCCGGGACAGACATGGCTACACCTTC	CASSTRDRHGYTF
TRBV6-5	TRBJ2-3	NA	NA	TGTGCCAGCAGGGACATTAGGGCCAGCCCAGATACGCAGTATTTT	CASRDIRASPDTQYF
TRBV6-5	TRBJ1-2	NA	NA	TGTGCCAGCACCCAAGGAAGGCCGGGGGGCTATGGCTACACCTTC	CASTQGRPGGYGYTF
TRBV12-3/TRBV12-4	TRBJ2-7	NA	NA	TGTGCCAGCAGTACAACCGACTCCTACGAGCAGTACTTC	CASSTTDSYEQYF
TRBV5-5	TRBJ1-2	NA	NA	TGTGCCAGCAGCTTGGTGTCAGGGGCCCTGTTCTATGGCTACACCTTC	CASSLVSGALFYGYTF
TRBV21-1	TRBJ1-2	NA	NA	TGTGCCAGCAGCCCCAACGGGAGGTTTCGTAACTATGGCTACACCTTC	CASSPNGRFRNYGYTF
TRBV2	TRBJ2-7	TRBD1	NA	TGTGCCAGCAGTATGACAGGGAACGAGCAGTACTTC	CASSMTGNEQYF
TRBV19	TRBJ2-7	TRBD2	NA	TGTGCCAGTAGCACCTTTGCCGGGACTAAAACCTACGAGCAGTACTTC	CASSTFAGTKTYEQYF
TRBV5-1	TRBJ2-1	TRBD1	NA	TGCGCCAGCAGCTTGTTCCGGACAGGGGGCGATGAGCAGTTCTTC	CASSLFRTGGDEQFF
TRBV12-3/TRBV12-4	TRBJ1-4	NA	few	TGTGCCAGCAGCCTCCTTGATGAAAAACTGTTTTTT	CASSLLDEKLFF
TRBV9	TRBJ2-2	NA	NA	TGTGCCAGCACCCCCACTGGAGGGGTAGTCGCCGGGGAGCTGTTTTTT	CASTPTGGVVAGELFF
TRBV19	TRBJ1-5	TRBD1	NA	TGTGCCAGTAGTATTGTCGGCAGGGGGAGCAATCAGCCCCAGCATTTT	CASSIVGRGSNQPQHF
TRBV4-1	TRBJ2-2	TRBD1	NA	TGCGCCAGCAGCCAAGATCCGGTTAGGGGGCTGAACACCGGGGAGCTGTTTTTT	CASSQDPVRGLNTGELFF
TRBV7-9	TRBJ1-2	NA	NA	TGTGCCAGCAGCTTACCGTGGGGCCCATTCTATGGCTACACCTTC	CASSLPWGPFYGYTF
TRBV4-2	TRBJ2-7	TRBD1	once	TGTGCCAGCAGCCAAGAGGCTGGTGGTTGGGACAGAGACTACGAGCAGTACTTC	CASSQEAGGWDRDYEQYF
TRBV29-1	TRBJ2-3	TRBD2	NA	TGCAGCGTTGTGAATAGATTCTCGGGGGGGGGAGATACGCAGTATTTT	CSVVNRFSGGGDTQYF
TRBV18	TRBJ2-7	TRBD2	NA	TGTGCCAGCTCACACCGGACTAGGAACTCCTACGAGCAGTACTTC	CASSHRTRNSYEQYF